A selection of T cell receptor beta chains follows, all from one sample in a study of T cell repertoires in cytomegalovirus infection. These receptors have no known antigen. Via MiXCR, TCRdb re-called the reads, giving one row per CDR3 protein. The sample gives roughly 730,000 distinct CDR3 sequences, roughly 30% of which show up once; around a sixth is in the top ten. The material sequenced was cultured PBMCs, taken from culture after CMV antigen stimulation. These receptors were collected from a human donor in good health (CMV status not recorded). Some clones in this sample may be carry-over from other donors' samples. Both conserved end residues are part of each CDR3. The D gene is left open where the match is weak. Size is omitted from some rows. Given values are once, few, many or a class for expanded clones.

many	NA	TRBV7-2	TRBJ1-3	TGTGCCAGCAGCTTAGACGGGGCCAAAAACACCATATATTTT	CASSLDGAKNTIYF
NA	TRBD1	TRBV4-1	TRBJ2-5	TGCGCCAGCAGCCAAGATTGGACGGGCTCCACCGGGACAGTACTCCAAGAGACCCAGTACTTC	CASSQDWTGSTGTVLQETQYF
few	NA	TRBV6-2/TRBV6-3	TRBJ1-1	TGTGCCAGCAGTTACTCGATTAATTGGGGTATGAACACTGAAGCTTTCTTT	CASSYSINWGMNTEAFF
NA	NA	TRBV7-9	TRBJ2-3	TGTGCCAGCAGCTTAGATCTGGCGGGGTTTGATACGCAGTATTTT	CASSLDLAGFDTQYF
few	NA	TRBV29-1	TRBJ2-3	TGCAGCGTTGTGGGAGTCACAGATACGCAGTATTTT	CSVVGVTDTQYF
many	NA	TRBV7-9	TRBJ1-2	TGTGCCAGCAGCCTGACCAGGGATGGCTACACCTTC	CASSLTRDGYTF
NA	NA	TRBV28	TRBJ2-7	TGTGCCAGCAACCTGGGGCAGGTTCAGTACGAGCAGTACTTC	CASNLGQVQYEQYF
NA	NA	TRBV12-3/TRBV12-4	TRBJ1-5	TGTGCCAGCAGTTTGGTGGGGCAGGGGCAGCCCCAGCATTTT	CASSLVGQGQPQHF
NA	TRBD1	TRBV18	TRBJ2-2	TGTGCCAGCTCACCTGGACAGGGCACCGGGGAGCTGTTTTTT	CASSPGQGTGELFF
NA	NA	TRBV27	TRBJ2-5	TGTGCCAGCAGCCGGACAACCCCTAAAGAGACCCAGTACTTC	CASSRTTPKETQYF
many	NA	TRBV7-2	TRBJ2-7	TGTGCCAGCAGCTATCAGGGGGGCAGCTCCTACGAGCAGTACTTC	CASSYQGGSSYEQYF
few	NA	TRBV12-3/TRBV12-4	TRBJ1-5	TGTGCCAGCGGAATACAGCCCCAGCATTTT	CASGIQPQHF
few	NA	TRBV7-8	TRBJ2-3	TGTGCCAGCAGCTTGAAATCGGCAGATACGCAGTATTTT	CASSLKSADTQYF
few	NA	TRBV2	TRBJ2-7	TGTGCCAGCAGTGTATCCGGCGGCGCTTTCAACGAGCAGTACTTC	CASSVSGGAFNEQYF
many	TRBD2	TRBV7-9	TRBJ2-5	TGTGCCAGCAGCTTAGGCTCTAGCGGGAGCTCGGCTAGGTATCAAGAGACCCAGTACTTC	CASSLGSSGSSARYQETQYF
NA	NA	TRBV11-2	TRBJ2-7	TGTGCCAGCAGCTTATTTGACTCAACCTACGAGCAGTACTTC	CASSLFDSTYEQYF
once	NA	TRBV7-9	TRBJ1-4	TGTGCCAGCAGCTTCTCCGGCAGGTCCGTGATGTTTTTT	CASSFSGRSVMFF
few	NA	TRBV7-8	TRBJ2-2	TGTGCCAGCAGCCCAGCCCGGAACACCGGGGAGCTGTTTTTT	CASSPARNTGELFF
NA	NA	TRBV7-9	TRBJ1-6	TGTGCCAGCAGCTCGCAGGGAGGATCACCCCTCCACTTT	CASSSQGGSPLHF
few	TRBD2	TRBV27	TRBJ2-2	TGTGCCAGCAGTGTGGGACTAGCGGGAGACACCGGGGAGCTGTTTTTT	CASSVGLAGDTGELFF
NA	NA	TRBV20-1	TRBJ1-5	TGCAGTGCTAGTGCGGATTTCGCTAGCAATCAGCCCCAGCATTTT	CSASADFASNQPQHF
NA	NA	TRBV27	TRBJ1-1	TGTGCCAGCAGTTGGAGGGGGAACACTGAAGCTTTCTTT	CASSWRGNTEAFF
few	TRBD2	TRBV7-7	TRBJ2-1	TGTGCCAGCAGCGTCAGACTAGCGGGGGTTAGGTTCTTC	CASSVRLAGVRFF
many	NA	TRBV7-9	TRBJ2-7	TGTGCCAGCAGCTTAGTCCTCAGGGCGGACGAGCAGTACTTC	CASSLVLRADEQYF
few	TRBD2	TRBV2	TRBJ2-1	TGTGCCAGCAGTCCGCGACTAGCGGGGGTTTACAATGAGCAGTTCTTC	CASSPRLAGVYNEQFF
NA	NA	TRBV20-1	TRBJ2-3	TGCAGTGCTAGGAGCCGGAGGGCCAGCACAGATACGCAGTATTTT	CSARSRRASTDTQYF
NA	NA	TRBV30	TRBJ2-3	TGTGCCTGGAGTGAGGTAGTAGATACGCAGTATTTT	CAWSEVVDTQYF
NA	NA	TRBV20-1	TRBJ2-1	TGCAGTGCCCCAAGCGGACCTTCCTACAATGAGCAGTTCTTC	CSAPSGPSYNEQFF
few	NA	TRBV4-3	TRBJ2-7	TGCGCCAGCAGCCAAGATTGGTCGACCGAGCAGTACTTC	CASSQDWSTEQYF
NA	NA	TRBV7-6	TRBJ2-3	TGTGCCAGCAGCCATGACAGGTCTATCGCAGATACGCAGTATTTT	CASSHDRSIADTQYF
NA	NA	TRBV7-2	TRBJ1-4	TGTGCCAGCAGCGAAGGTCCGGGGACCGAAGAAAAACTGTTTTTT	CASSEGPGTEEKLFF
NA	TRBD2	TRBV5-6	TRBJ2-1	TGTGCCAGCAGCTACTTAGCGGGAGCCTACAATGAGCAGTTCTTC	CASSYLAGAYNEQFF
NA	TRBD2	TRBV3-1	TRBJ2-1	TGTGCCAGCAGCCAAACGACTAGCGGGGGGTTCTATGAGCAGTTCTTC	CASSQTTSGGFYEQFF
NA	TRBD2	TRBV11-2	TRBJ2-3	TGTGCCAGCAGCGCAAATACCGGGACTAGCGGCACAGATACGCAGTATTTT	CASSANTGTSGTDTQYF
few	NA	TRBV2	TRBJ2-7	TGTGCCAGCAGTCAGGACATTTTTACCTACGAGCAGTACTTC	CASSQDIFTYEQYF